The present entry profiles one TCR beta chain with its context. Its antigen is as yet unknown. This CDR3 has 16 residues. Looked up from germline, CDR1 is SGHAT and CDR2 is FQDESV (reference sequence). After removal of 1 base from V and 3 bases from J, the junction contained 2 bases not matched to a gene. TCRdb's table, derived via immunoSEQ multiplex PCR, lists solely in-frame clones and lacks some. The sample yields fewer than 110,000 clones, 70% to 90% seen once. This sample is drawn from a study of T cell responses to AZD1222 COVID-19 vaccine. Whole-study findings and limits: Seropositive AZD1222 recipients at baseline numbered only five or six.

This specimen consisted of peripheral blood, obtained on day 0 of AZD1222 vaccination. The TCR comes from an adult in good health. The chain carries TRBV11-1 and TRBJ2-1, with TRBD2 identical over 11 bases. The CDR3 reads CASSLDGTSGYNEQFF. CDR3 DNA: TGTGCCAGCAGCTTAGACGGGACTAGCGGCTACAATGAGCAGTTCTTC.